The 8 T cell receptor beta chains in this list originate from one sample, sequenced in a study of T cells in Graves' hyperthyroidism and ophthalmopathy. Amplification targeted TCR beta CDR3 regions from RNA transcripts. First-round RT-PCR with HTBI primers amplified the TCR CDR3 region. TCRdb processed the multiplex PCR reads anew with MiXCR; each CDR3 protein has one entry. Among around 720,000 distinct CDR3 sequences listed, around 40% were seen once. The sequenced material came from blood. Receptor source: a woman aged 35 to 49 with Graves' hyperthyroidism.

The chain joins TRBV7-2 to TRBJ1-5, with D unclear. The CDR3 runs 16 residues. The V end lost 1 base, the J end lost 2 bases, and 12 bases lay between the germline ends. Germline CDR1 SGHTA, CDR2 FQGNSA. The CDR3, as DNA: TGTGCCAGCAGCTTAGGCGCGGGGTACGGCAATCAGCCCCAGCATTTT. As protein: CASSLGAGYGNQPQHF.

V gene TRBV7-2 combines with J gene TRBJ1-5; D ambiguous. Germline CDR1 SGHTA, CDR2 FQGNSA. Trimming removed 4 bases from V and 3 bases from J, with 7 bases in between. CDR3 length: 13 residues. The CDR3 DNA reads TGTGCCAGCAGCTCCTGGAACAATCAGCCCCAGCATTTT. This gives the protein CASSSWNNQPQHF.

This chain uses TRBV7-2 with TRBJ1-5; TRBD1 aligns across 7 bases. V lost 3 bases and J lost 4; bases outside the gene matches: 6. Germline CDR1 reads SGHTA; CDR2 reads FQGNSA. The CDR3 sequence is 15 residues long. The CDR3 nucleotides read TGTGCCAGCAGCTTGTTGACAGGGCGTAATCAGCCCCAGCATTTT. It is translated as CASSLLTGRNQPQHF. Looking up the rest from reference TRBV7-2 and TRBJ1-5 gives the full variable domain: GAGVSQSPSNKVTEKGKDVELRCDPISGHTALYWYRQSLGQGLEFLIYFQGNSAPDKSGLPSDRFSAERTGGSVSTLTIQRTQQEDSAVYLCASSLLTGRNQPQHFGDGTRLSIL.

A few counts support this clonotype. This chain uses TRBV12-5 with TRBJ1-1; D call uncertain. Per the germline V gene, CDR1 is LGHNT and CDR2 is FRNRAP. The CDR3 length is 15 residues. V was trimmed by 5 bases and J by 7 bases, leaving 20 bases between them. CDR3 in DNA: TGTGCTAGTGGTATGATACTTTTGGGCCCCGATGAAGCTTTCTTT. Its translation: CASGMILLGPDEAFF.

In its sample, this clonotype was seen a few times. The chain uses TRBV5-1 and TRBJ1-1, with D perhaps matching TRBD1 (6 bases). Per germline, CDR1 SGHRS and CDR2 YFSETQ. The CDR3 has 14 amino acids. The V and J ends lost 7 bases and 6 bases respectively, with 19 bases between them. The CDR3 protein is CASAPGVKGAEAFF. In DNA form, the CDR3 reads TGCGCCAGCGCCCCAGGGGTTAAGGGGGCTGAAGCTTTCTTT.

The gene calls are TRBV10-3 and TRBJ1-4, with 7 nucleotides matching TRBD1. After removal of 6 bases from V and 4 bases from J, the junction contained 8 bases not matched to a gene. This CDR3 has 15 residues. Germline CDR1 ENHRY, CDR2 SYGVKD. CDR3 coding DNA: TGTGCCATCAGCCCCGGGACAGCGGGTAATGAAAAACTGTTTTTT. It is translated as CAISPGTAGNEKLFF.

A remark on this clonotype: A much more abundant neighbour one base away suggests this may be a read error. The V and J genes are TRBV11-3 and TRBJ1-1; D remains unclear. This CDR3 comprises 12 residues. In germline, CDR1 is SGHNT, CDR2 YENEEA. CDR3 DNA: TGTGCCGGCAGCTTAGGTCTTGTGGAAGCTTTCTTT. This encodes CAGSLGLVEAFF.

This clonotype was recorded at least ten times. At one of its ends the junction is not consistent with the germline gene, which may arise from a read error. The chain joins TRBV7-7 to TRBJ1-3; D might be TRBD1 (5 bases). This CDR3 contains 13 residues. In germline, CDR1 is SSHAT, CDR2 FNYEAQ (reference sequence). The CDR3, as DNA: TGTGCTAGCAGCCCGGGGCCCGGAAACACCATATATTTT. Protein: CASSPGPGNTIYF.